The rows below give T cell receptor beta chains drawn from one sample of a study of blood T cell repertoires in COVID-19. The protocol was immunoSEQ multiplex PCR, while the TCRdb copy is restricted to in-frame clones and leaves out a portion. The repertoire holds some 180,000 clones, with approximately 85% as singletons. Specimen: PBMCs or T cells enriched from blood (not recorded which). These receptors were collected from a man aged 40-50 years who had recovered from COVID-19. Each CDR3 is given with its conserved first and last residue. A D gene is named only where the DNA matches it firmly. Size tells how often a clone was seen (once, few, many) or the class of an expanded clone, and some rows leave it out.

V gene	J gene	clone size	D gene	CDR3 protein	CDR3 DNA
TRBV19	TRBJ2-2	NA	NA	CASSLMTGNTGELFF	TGTGCCAGTAGTCTTATGACAGGGAACACCGGGGAGCTGTTTTTT
TRBV19	TRBJ1-2	NA	TRBD1	CASSLQGDYGYTF	TGTGCCAGTAGTCTTCAGGGGGACTATGGCTACACCTTC
TRBV6-5	TRBJ1-2	NA	NA	CASSLTPPRGYTF	TGTGCCAGCAGCCTAACACCCCCTAGGGGCTACACCTTC
TRBV27	TRBJ2-7	NA	TRBD1	CASSQGTGPYEQYF	TGTGCCAGCAGCCAAGGGACAGGTCCCTACGAGCAGTACTTC
TRBV28	TRBJ1-6	NA	TRBD1	CASSLDTGTDSPLHF	TGTGCCAGCAGTTTGGACACAGGGACAGATTCACCCCTCCACTTT
TRBV6-5	TRBJ1-3	NA	NA	CASTAGEAGNTIYF	TGTGCCAGCACCGCTGGGGAGGCTGGAAACACCATATATTTT
TRBV7-8	TRBJ1-3	NA	TRBD1	CASSFQTGHSGNTIYF	TGTGCCAGCAGCTTCCAGACAGGGCACTCTGGAAACACCATATATTTT
TRBV10-3	TRBJ2-7	few	NA	CATRDRKGSGETYEQYF	TGTGCCACCCGGGACAGGAAGGGAAGCGGGGAGACCTACGAGCAGTACTTC
TRBV7-9	TRBJ1-2	NA	TRBD1	CASRLVGGRGLRLNYGYTF	TGTGCCAGCAGACTAGTGGGTGGCAGGGGGCTTCGGTTAAACTATGGCTACACCTTC
TRBV6-5	TRBJ1-6	NA	TRBD1	CASSSGQGNNSPLHF	TGTGCCAGCAGTTCTGGACAGGGTAATAATTCACCCCTCCACTTT
TRBV6-1	TRBJ1-2	few	NA	CASSEAAGRGGYTF	TGTGCCAGCAGTGAAGCCGCAGGGAGGGGTGGCTACACCTTC
TRBV3-1/TRBV3-2	TRBJ2-3	once	NA	CASSQSPGQPITDTQYF	TGTGCCAGCAGCCAATCCCCGGGACAACCAATCACAGATACGCAGTATTTT
TRBV5-8	TRBJ1-2	NA	NA	CASSLDYSLYGYTF	TGTGCCAGCAGTCTTGATTACAGTCTCTATGGCTACACCTTC
TRBV5-1	TRBJ2-7	NA	TRBD1	CASSLVGQGVDEQYF	TGCGCCAGCAGCTTGGTGGGACAGGGGGTCGACGAGCAGTACTTC
TRBV5-1	TRBJ1-3	many	NA	CASSLTNSGNTIYF	TGCGCCAGCAGCTTGACAAACTCTGGAAACACCATATATTTT
TRBV6-1	TRBJ1-1	NA	NA	CASSEGGTVNTEAFF	TGTGCCAGCAGTGAAGGAGGGACTGTGAACACTGAAGCTTTCTTT
TRBV3-1/TRBV3-2	TRBJ1-1	NA	NA	CASSHQGSEAFF	TGTGCCAGCAGCCACCAGGGATCTGAAGCTTTCTTT
TRBV5-8	TRBJ2-3	once	NA	CASSEGFTDTQYF	TGTGCCAGCAGCGAGGGATTCACAGATACGCAGTATTTT
TRBV19	TRBJ1-1	NA	NA	CASSPKQGVVTEAFF	TGTGCCAGTAGTCCCAAACAGGGCGTCGTCACTGAAGCTTTCTTT
TRBV12-3/TRBV12-4	TRBJ2-1	NA	NA	CASGGNEQFF	TGTGCCTCTGGAGGGAATGAGCAGTTCTTC
TRBV11-3	TRBJ1-2	NA	NA	CASSSRGGKGGGYTF	TGTGCCAGCAGCTCAAGGGGTGGGAAGGGAGGTGGCTACACCTTC
TRBV5-1	TRBJ1-5	NA	TRBD1	CASSLGGQGSQPQHF	TGCGCCAGCAGCTTGGGGGGACAGGGGTCTCAGCCCCAGCATTTT
TRBV4-1	TRBJ2-5	NA	NA	CASSQGAGYPQETQYF	TGCGCCAGCAGCCAAGGGGCAGGGTACCCCCAAGAGACCCAGTACTTC
TRBV21-1	TRBJ1-5	once	NA	CASSKRAGGTEIPCGLGNQPQHF	TGTGCCAGCAGCAAAAGGGCAGGCGGGACAGAAATTCCGTGCGGGTTAGGAAATCAGCCCCAGCATTTT
TRBV5-6	TRBJ2-5	NA	TRBD1	CASSLAQGAMETQYF	TGTGCCAGCAGCTTGGCCCAGGGGGCTATGGAGACCCAGTACTTC